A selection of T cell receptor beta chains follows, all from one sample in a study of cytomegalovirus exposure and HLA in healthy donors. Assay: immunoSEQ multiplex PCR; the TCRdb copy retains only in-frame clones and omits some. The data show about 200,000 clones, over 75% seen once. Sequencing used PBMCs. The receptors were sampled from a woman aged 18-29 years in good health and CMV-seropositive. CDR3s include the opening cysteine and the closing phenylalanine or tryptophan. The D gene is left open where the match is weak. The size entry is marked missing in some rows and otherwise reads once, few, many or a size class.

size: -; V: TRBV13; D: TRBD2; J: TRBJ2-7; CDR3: CASSLFSGSGYEQYF; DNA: TGTGCCAGCAGCTTGTTCAGCGGGAGTGGGTACGAGCAGTACTTC
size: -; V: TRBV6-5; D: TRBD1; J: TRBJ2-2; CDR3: CASSYSGQGTGELFF; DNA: TGTGCCAGCAGTTACTCAGGACAGGGGACCGGGGAGCTGTTTTTT
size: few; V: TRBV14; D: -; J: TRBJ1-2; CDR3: CASSQSGTNYGYTF; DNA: TGTGCCAGCAGCCAAAGCGGCACTAACTATGGCTACACCTTC
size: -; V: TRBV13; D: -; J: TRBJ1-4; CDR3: CASSSTATNEKLFF; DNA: TGTGCCAGCAGCTCGACAGCAACTAATGAAAAACTGTTTTTT
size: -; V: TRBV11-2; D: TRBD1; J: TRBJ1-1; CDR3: CASSVDRGPVPEAFF; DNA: TGTGCCAGCAGCGTGGACAGGGGGCCGGTCCCCGAAGCTTTCTTT
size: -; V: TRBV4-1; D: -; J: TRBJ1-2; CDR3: CASSQAPTAYGYTF; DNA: TGCGCCAGCAGCCAAGCCCCGACAGCTTATGGCTACACCTTC
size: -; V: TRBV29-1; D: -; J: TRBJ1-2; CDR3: CSVVGSGVEGYTF; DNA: TGCAGCGTTGTAGGTTCAGGGGTCGAGGGCTACACCTTC
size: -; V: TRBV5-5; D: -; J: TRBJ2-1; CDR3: CASSPEGGQEKFF; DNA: TGTGCCAGCAGCCCGGAGGGTGGTCAGGAGAAGTTCTTC
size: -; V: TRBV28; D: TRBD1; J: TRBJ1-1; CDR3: CASSLTGNGNTEAFF; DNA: TGTGCCAGCAGTTTGACAGGGAATGGGAACACTGAAGCTTTCTTT
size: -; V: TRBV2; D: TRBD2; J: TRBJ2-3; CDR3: CASSRASGRTDTQYF; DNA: TGTGCCAGCAGTCGGGCTAGCGGGCGCACAGATACGCAGTATTTT
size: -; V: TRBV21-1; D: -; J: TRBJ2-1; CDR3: CASSKEWRTHNEQFF; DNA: TGTGCCAGCAGCAAAGAGTGGAGGACTCACAATGAGCAGTTCTTC
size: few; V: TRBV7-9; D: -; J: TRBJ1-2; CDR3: CASSLASEAYGYTF; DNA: TGTGCCAGCAGCTTAGCGTCGGAGGCCTATGGCTACACCTTC
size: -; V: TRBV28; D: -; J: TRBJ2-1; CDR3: CASSTRGFSNEQFF; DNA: TGTGCCAGCAGTACTAGAGGGTTTTCAAATGAGCAGTTCTTC
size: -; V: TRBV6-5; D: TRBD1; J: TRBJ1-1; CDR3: CASRVTGAPNTEAFF; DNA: TGTGCCAGCAGAGTCACAGGGGCCCCCAACACTGAAGCTTTCTTT
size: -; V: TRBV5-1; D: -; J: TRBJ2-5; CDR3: CASSPVEGGQETQYF; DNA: TGCGCCAGCAGCCCGGTCGAGGGAGGTCAAGAGACCCAGTACTTC
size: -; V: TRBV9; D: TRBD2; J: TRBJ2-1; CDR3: CASSVNPSGTYNEQFF; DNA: TGTGCCAGCAGCGTAAACCCTAGCGGAACCTACAATGAGCAGTTCTTC
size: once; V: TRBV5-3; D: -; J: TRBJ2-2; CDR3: CARTLYHDKNTGELFF; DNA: TGTGCCAGAACCCTTTACCACGACAAGAACACCGGGGAGCTGTTTTTT
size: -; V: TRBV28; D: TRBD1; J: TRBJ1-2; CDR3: CASSRLGQGNGYTF; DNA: TGTGCCAGCAGTCGACTTGGACAGGGGAATGGCTACACCTTC
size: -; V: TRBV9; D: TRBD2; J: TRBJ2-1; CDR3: CASSVGGGLAVNEQFF; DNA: TGTGCCAGCAGCGTAGGGGGGGGACTAGCGGTAAATGAGCAGTTCTTC
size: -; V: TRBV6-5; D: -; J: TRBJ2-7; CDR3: CASTWAAGAYEQYF; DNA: TGTGCCAGCACATGGGCAGCCGGGGCCTACGAGCAGTACTTC
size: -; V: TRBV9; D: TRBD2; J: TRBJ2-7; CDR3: CASSVVGTTQKQYF; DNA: TGTGCCAGCAGCGTAGTAGGGACTACACAAAAACAGTACTTC
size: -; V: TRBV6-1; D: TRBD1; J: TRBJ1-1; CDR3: CASRRDRGFAEAFF; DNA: TGTGCCAGCCGAAGGGACAGGGGTTTCGCTGAAGCTTTCTTT
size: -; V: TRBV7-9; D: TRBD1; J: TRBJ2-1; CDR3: CASSSPGTDNEQFF; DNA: TGTGCCAGCAGCTCTCCGGGGACAGATAATGAGCAGTTCTTC
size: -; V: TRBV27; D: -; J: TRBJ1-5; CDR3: CASSHRGYNQPQHF; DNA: TGTGCCAGCAGTCATCGAGGGTACAATCAGCCCCAGCATTTT
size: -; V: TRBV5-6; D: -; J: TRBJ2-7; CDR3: CASSPLSRGDYEQYF; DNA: TGTGCCAGCAGCCCCCTCAGCAGGGGGGACTACGAGCAGTACTTC
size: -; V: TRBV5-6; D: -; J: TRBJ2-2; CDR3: CASSLVSGELFF; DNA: TGTGCCAGCAGCTTGGTGTCTGGGGAGCTGTTTTTT
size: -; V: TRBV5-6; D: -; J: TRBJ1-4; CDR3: CASSLVGEDREKLFF; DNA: TGTGCCAGCAGCTTGGTGGGTGAGGATCGAGAAAAACTGTTTTTT
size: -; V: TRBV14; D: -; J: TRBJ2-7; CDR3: CASSQEGMTDSSYEQYF; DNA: TGTGCCAGCAGCCAAGAGGGGATGACAGATAGCTCCTACGAGCAGTACTTC
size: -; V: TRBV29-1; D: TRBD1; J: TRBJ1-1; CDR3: CSVVGDRGVDTEAFF; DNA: TGCAGCGTTGTGGGGGACAGGGGAGTCGACACTGAAGCTTTCTTT
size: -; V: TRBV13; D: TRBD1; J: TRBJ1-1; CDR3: CASSETGMNTEAFF; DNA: TGTGCCAGCAGCGAGACAGGGATGAACACTGAAGCTTTCTTT
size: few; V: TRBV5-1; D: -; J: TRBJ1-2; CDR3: CASSSPDSLYRGYTF; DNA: TGCGCCAGCAGCTCCCCCGACAGCCTATACCGCGGCTACACCTTC
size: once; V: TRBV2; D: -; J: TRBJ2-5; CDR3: CASSEGGETQYF; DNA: TGTGCCAGCAGTGAGGGAGGAGAGACCCAGTACTTC
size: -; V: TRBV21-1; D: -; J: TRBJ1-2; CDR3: CASSKRDSLKRNYGYTF; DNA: TGTGCCAGCAGCAAACGGGACAGCCTGAAAAGAAACTATGGCTACACCTTC
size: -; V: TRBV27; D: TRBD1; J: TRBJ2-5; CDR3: CASSRDRAAETQYF; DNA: TGTGCCAGCAGTAGGGACAGGGCCGCGGAGACCCAGTACTTC
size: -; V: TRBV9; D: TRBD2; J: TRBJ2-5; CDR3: CASSPRTSGTLSSETQYF; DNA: TGTGCCAGCAGCCCTAGGACTAGCGGGACCTTGTCCTCCGAGACCCAGTACTTC
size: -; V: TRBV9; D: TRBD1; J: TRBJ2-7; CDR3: CASSPTRTGAFYEQYF; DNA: TGTGCCAGCAGCCCAACGAGGACAGGGGCGTTCTACGAGCAGTACTTC
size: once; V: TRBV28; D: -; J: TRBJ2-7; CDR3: CASSWRFTAQSYEQYF; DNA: TGTGCCAGCAGTTGGCGCTTTACAGCCCAGTCCTACGAGCAGTACTTC
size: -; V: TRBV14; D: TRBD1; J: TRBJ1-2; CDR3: CASSLLWGQGARGYTF; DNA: TGTGCCAGCAGCCTTCTCTGGGGACAGGGGGCAAGGGGCTACACCTTC
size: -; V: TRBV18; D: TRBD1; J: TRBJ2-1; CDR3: CASSGDRINEQFF; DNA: TGTGCCAGCTCCGGGGACAGGATCAATGAGCAGTTCTTC
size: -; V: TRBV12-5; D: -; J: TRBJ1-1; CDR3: CASGLSGNTEAFF; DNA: TGTGCTAGTGGTTTGTCAGGGAACACTGAAGCTTTCTTT
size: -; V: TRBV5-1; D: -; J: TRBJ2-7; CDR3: CASSLYIPYEQYF; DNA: TGCGCCAGCAGCTTGTATATCCCCTACGAGCAGTACTTC
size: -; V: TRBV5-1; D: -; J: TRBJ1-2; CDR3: CASSLWGRDKFRVNYGYTF; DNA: TGCGCCAGCAGCTTGTGGGGCCGGGACAAATTTAGGGTTAACTATGGCTACACCTTC
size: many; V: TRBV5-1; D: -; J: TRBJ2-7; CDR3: CASSLGRESSYEQYF; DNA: TGCGCCAGCAGCTTGGGCCGGGAGTCCTCCTACGAGCAGTACTTC
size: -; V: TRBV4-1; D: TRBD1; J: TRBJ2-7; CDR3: CASSPGQAYEQYF; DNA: TGCGCCAGCAGCCCCGGACAGGCCTACGAGCAGTACTTC
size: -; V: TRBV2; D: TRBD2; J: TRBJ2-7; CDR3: CASSVQLAGGPYEQYF; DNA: TGTGCCAGCAGTGTCCAACTAGCGGGAGGGCCCTACGAGCAGTACTTC
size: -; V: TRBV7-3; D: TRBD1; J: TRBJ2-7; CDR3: CASSFGLGDSYEQYF; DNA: TGTGCCAGCAGCTTCGGCTTAGGGGACAGCTACGAGCAGTACTTC
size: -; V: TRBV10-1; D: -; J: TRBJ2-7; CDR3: CASSEGPSEQYF; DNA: TGCGCCAGCAGTGAGGGCCCTTCCGAGCAGTACTTC
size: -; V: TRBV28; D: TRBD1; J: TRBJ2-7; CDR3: CASSLRKGGYYEQYF; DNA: TGTGCCAGCAGTTTACGGAAAGGGGGCTATTACGAGCAGTACTTC
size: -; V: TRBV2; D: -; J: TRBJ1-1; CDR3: CASSVEGLNTEAFF; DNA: TGTGCCAGCAGTGTCGAGGGATTGAACACTGAAGCTTTCTTT
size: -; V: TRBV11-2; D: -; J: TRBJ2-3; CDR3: CASSGRLVSTDTQYF; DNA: TGTGCCAGCAGCGGGAGACTAGTAAGCACAGATACGCAGTATTTT
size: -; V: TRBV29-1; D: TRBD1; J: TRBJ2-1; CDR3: CSARTGGYNEQFF; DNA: TGCAGCGCCCGGACAGGGGGCTACAATGAGCAGTTCTTC
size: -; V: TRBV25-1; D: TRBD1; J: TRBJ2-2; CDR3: CASSEVGTGFRAGELFF; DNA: TGTGCCAGCAGTGAAGTCGGGACAGGGTTTCGGGCCGGGGAGCTGTTTTTT
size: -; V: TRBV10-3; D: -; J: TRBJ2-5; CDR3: CAISESQGWTQYF; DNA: TGTGCCATCAGTGAGTCCCAGGGATGGACCCAGTACTTC
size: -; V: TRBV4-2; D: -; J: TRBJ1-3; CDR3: CASSQDGGTGNTIYF; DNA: TGTGCCAGCAGCCAAGATGGGGGGACTGGAAACACCATATATTTT
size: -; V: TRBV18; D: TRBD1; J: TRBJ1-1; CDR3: CASSLDRGNTEAFF; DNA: TGTGCCAGCTCACTTGACAGGGGGAACACTGAAGCTTTCTTT
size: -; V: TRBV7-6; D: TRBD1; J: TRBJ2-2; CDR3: CASTFEQGAGELFF; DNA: TGTGCCAGCACCTTTGAACAGGGGGCCGGGGAGCTGTTTTTT
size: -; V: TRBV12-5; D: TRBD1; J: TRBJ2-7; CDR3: CASGLVGTGPYEQYF; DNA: TGTGCTAGTGGTTTGGTAGGGACAGGTCCCTACGAGCAGTACTTC
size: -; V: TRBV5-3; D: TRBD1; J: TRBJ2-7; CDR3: CARSLLWDRPYEQYF; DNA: TGTGCCAGAAGCTTACTTTGGGACAGACCCTACGAGCAGTACTTC
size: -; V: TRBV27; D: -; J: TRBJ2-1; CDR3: CASSFDSSYNEQFF; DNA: TGTGCCAGCAGTTTCGACAGCTCCTACAATGAGCAGTTCTTC
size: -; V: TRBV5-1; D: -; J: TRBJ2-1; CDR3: CASSLDGLGGDNEQFF; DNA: TGCGCCAGCAGCTTGGATGGGTTAGGCGGCGACAATGAGCAGTTCTTC